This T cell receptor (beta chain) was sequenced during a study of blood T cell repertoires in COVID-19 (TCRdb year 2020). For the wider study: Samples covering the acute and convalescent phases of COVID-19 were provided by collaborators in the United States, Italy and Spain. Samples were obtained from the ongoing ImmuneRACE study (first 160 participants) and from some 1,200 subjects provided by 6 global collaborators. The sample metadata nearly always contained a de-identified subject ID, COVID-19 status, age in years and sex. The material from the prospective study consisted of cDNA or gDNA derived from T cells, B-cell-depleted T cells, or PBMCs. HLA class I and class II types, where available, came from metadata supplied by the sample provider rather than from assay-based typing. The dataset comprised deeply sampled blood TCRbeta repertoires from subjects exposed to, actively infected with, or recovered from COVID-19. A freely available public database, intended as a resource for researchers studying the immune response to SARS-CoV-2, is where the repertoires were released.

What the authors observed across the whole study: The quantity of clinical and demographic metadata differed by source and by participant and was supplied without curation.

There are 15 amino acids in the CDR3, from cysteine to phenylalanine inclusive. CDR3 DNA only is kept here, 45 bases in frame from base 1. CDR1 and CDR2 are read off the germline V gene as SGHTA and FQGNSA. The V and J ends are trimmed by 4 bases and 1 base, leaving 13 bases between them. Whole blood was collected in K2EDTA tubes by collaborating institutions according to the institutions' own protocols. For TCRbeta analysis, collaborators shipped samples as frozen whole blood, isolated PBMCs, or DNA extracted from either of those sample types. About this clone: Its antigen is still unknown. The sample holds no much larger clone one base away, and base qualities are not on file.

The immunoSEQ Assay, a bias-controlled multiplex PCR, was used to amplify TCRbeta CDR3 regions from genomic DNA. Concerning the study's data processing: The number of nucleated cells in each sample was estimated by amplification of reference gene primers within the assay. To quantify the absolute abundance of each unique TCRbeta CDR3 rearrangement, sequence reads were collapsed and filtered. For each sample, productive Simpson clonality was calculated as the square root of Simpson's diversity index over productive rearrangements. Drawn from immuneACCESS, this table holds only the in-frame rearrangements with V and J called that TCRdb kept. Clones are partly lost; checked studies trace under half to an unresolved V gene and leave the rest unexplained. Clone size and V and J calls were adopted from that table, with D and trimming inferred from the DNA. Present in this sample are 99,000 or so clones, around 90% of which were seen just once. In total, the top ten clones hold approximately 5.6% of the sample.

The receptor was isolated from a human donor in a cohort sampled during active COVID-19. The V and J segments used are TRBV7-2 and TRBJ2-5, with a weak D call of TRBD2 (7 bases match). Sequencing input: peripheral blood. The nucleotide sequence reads TGTGCCAGCAGCTCCTTAGGGGGGGGCCAAGAGACCCAGTACTTC. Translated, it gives CASSSLGGGQETQYF.